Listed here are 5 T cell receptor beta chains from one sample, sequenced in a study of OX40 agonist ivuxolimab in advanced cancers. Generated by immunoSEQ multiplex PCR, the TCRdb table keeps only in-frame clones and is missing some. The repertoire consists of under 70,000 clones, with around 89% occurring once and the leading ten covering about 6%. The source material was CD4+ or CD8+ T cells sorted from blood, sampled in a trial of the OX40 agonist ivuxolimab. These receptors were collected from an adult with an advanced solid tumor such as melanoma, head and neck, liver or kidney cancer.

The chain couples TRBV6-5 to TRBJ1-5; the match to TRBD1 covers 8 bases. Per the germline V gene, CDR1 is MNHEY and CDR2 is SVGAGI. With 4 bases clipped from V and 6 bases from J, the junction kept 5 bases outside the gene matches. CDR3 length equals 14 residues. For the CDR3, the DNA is TGTGCCAGCAGTTTCGGACAGGGCGCTCAGCCCCAGCATTTT. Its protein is CASSFGQGAQPQHF.

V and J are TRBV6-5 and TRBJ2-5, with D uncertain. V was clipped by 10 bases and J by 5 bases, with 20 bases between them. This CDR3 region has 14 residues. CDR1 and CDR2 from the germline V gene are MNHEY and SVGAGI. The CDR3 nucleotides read TGTGCCACCACGTTTGTGGGGAACCCGGAGACCCAGTACTTC. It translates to CATTFVGNPETQYF.

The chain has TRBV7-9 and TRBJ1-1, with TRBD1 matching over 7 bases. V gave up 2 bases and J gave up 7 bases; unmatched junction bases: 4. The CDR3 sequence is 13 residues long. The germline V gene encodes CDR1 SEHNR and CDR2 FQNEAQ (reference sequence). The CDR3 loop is CASSLPGTVEAFF. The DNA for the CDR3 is TGTGCCAGCAGCTTACCCGGGACAGTTGAAGCTTTCTTT.

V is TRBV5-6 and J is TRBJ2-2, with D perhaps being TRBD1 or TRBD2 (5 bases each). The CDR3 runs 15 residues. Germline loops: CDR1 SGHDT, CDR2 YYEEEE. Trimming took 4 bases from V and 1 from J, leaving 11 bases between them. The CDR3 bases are TGTGCCAGCAGCCCGGGACCAGAGAACACCGGGGAGCTGTTTTTT. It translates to CASSPGPENTGELFF.

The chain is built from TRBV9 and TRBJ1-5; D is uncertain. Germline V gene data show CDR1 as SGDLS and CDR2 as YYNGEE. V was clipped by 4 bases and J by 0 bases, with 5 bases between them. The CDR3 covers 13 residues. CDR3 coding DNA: TGTGCCAGCAGCCCCTATAGCAATCAGCCCCAGCATTTT. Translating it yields CASSPYSNQPQHF.